This is a list of T cell receptor beta chains from one sample in a study of response to subunit inactivated influenza vaccine. TCRdb processed the RT-PCR reads anew with MiXCR; each CDR3 protein has one entry. There are 650,000 to 800,000 distinct CDR3 sequences in the sample; more than 11% occur only once, and around 7% lies in the top ten. Here the sequenced sample was PBMCs from blood, taken 14 days before vaccination. These receptors were collected from a man aged 45-65 years who received an inactivated influenza vaccine. Each CDR3 is given with its conserved first and last residue. The D gene is left open where the match is weak. For some rows the clone size is stated as once, few or many, or as a class when expanded; others skip it.

.	TRBV5-5	TRBJ1-4	.	CASSLEGTTNEKLFF	TGTGCCAGCAGCTTGGAGGGAACAACTAATGAAAAACTGTTTTTT
few	TRBV20-1	TRBJ2-5	.	CSARMVRGPLQETQYF	TGCAGTGCTAGAATGGTTAGGGGCCCCCTTCAAGAGACCCAGTACTTC
.	TRBV10-3	TRBJ1-3	TRBD1	CAAQSFLSDRGGNTIYF	TGTGCCGCCCAGTCGTTTCTCTCGGACAGGGGAGGAAACACCATATATTTT
.	TRBV24-1	TRBJ2-7	.	CATSGTPSYEQYF	TGTGCCACCTCCGGGACTCCCTCCTACGAGCAGTACTTC
few	TRBV28	TRBJ1-1	.	CASSPSRESAFF	TGTGCCAGCAGTCCCTCAAGGGAATCGGCTTTCTTT
many	TRBV7-9	TRBJ1-1	.	CASSLFVGVNTEAFF	TGTGCCAGCAGCTTATTTGTAGGGGTGAACACTGAAGCTTTCTTT
few	TRBV25-1	TRBJ2-5	.	CAGGDVGETQYF	TGTGCCGGAGGGGACGTTGGGGAGACCCAGTACTTC
.	TRBV27	TRBJ2-1	.	CASSFRGEAYNEQFF	TGTGCCAGCAGTTTCCGCGGGGAAGCCTACAATGAGCAGTTCTTC
few	TRBV20-1	TRBJ2-5	.	CSASTSQETQYF	TGCAGTGCTAGCACTTCTCAAGAGACCCAGTACTTC
many	TRBV12-3/TRBV12-4	TRBJ1-3	.	CASSFSPKSGNTIYF	TGTGCCAGCAGTTTCTCTCCGAAATCTGGAAACACCATATATTTT
few	TRBV6-2/TRBV6-3	TRBJ1-6	.	CASRSAGLTNSGLHF	TGTGCCAGCAGGTCGGCAGGGTTGACTAATTCAGGCCTCCACTTT
.	TRBV4-1	TRBJ1-2	.	CASSQGSRGVGYGYTF	TGCGCCAGCAGCCAAGGCTCCAGGGGCGTTGGGTATGGCTACACCTTC
few	TRBV5-1	TRBJ2-7	.	CASSGNQGYEQYF	TGCGCCAGCAGCGGAAATCAGGGGTACGAGCAGTACTTC
many	TRBV6-2/TRBV6-3	TRBJ2-7	TRBD2	CASTLAGALYEQYF	TGTGCCAGCACCTTAGCGGGAGCCCTATACGAGCAGTACTTC
.	TRBV5-1	TRBJ2-3	TRBD1	CASSLAGGQGYSSTDTQYF	TGCGCCAGCAGCTTGGCCGGGGGACAGGGTTATTCTAGCACAGATACGCAGTATTTT
few	TRBV10-3	TRBJ2-5	TRBD1	CAISVRQGEETQYF	TGTGCCATCAGTGTAAGACAGGGAGAAGAGACCCAGTACTTC
few	TRBV27	TRBJ2-7	TRBD2	CASKVAGHSYEQYF	TGTGCCAGCAAAGTAGCGGGGCACTCCTACGAGCAGTACTTC
many	TRBV7-9	TRBJ1-3	.	CASSGGGQYYTGNTIYF	TGTGCCAGCAGCGGAGGGGGACAATACTATACTGGAAACACCATATATTTT
.	TRBV5-1	TRBJ1-2	TRBD1	CASNEQGGGYGYTF	TGCGCCAGCAACGAACAGGGGGGAGGCTATGGCTACACCTTC